This T cell receptor beta chain came from a study of cytomegalovirus exposure and HLA in healthy donors. Both 60 Vbeta primers and 13 Jbeta primers went into the PCR. Repertoires were generated with immunoSEQ multiplex PCR, while TCRdb's copy carries only in-frame clones and drops some. The table records fewer than 200,000 clones, approximately 80% of them present only once. The V segment lost 6 bases and the J segment 10 bases; nucleotides outside the gene matches: 13. Germline V gene lookup returns CDR1 MNHNS and CDR2 SASEGT. This CDR3 has 15 residues. On this clone itself: The antigen is undetermined.

Overall study findings and caveats: In a later analysis, at a false discovery rate of 0.05, roughly 17,000 TCR beta sequences were associated with HLA alleles. Other equally common chains were less clonally expanded than HLA-associated TCR beta chains, a later analysis showed.

The gene calls are TRBV6-1 and TRBJ2-1, with 9 bases identical to TRBD2. This TCR came from a woman in her twenties or thirties in good health and CMV-seronegative. What was sequenced was PBMCs. The CDR3 nucleotides read TGTGCCAGCAGAGGAAAGACTAGCGGAAACGGGGAGCAGTTCTTC. Protein: CASRGKTSGNGEQFF.